What follows are 23 T cell receptor beta chains derived from one specimen sequenced in a study of cytomegalovirus exposure and HLA in healthy donors. Amplification used 60 Vbeta primers and 13 Jbeta primers. Method: immunoSEQ multiplex PCR; TCRdb's copy keeps in-frame clones and lacks some. Of roughly 140,000 clones in the sample, 65% to 90% are singletons; the top ten hold approximately 6.3%. What was sequenced was PBMCs. These receptors were collected from a woman aged 45-60 years in good health and CMV-seropositive.

CDR3 in amino acids: CATSRADTRNYGYTF. The CDR3 DNA is TGTGCCACCAGCAGAGCCGACACGCGTAACTATGGCTACACCTTC. V gene TRBV15 combines with J gene TRBJ1-2; no clear D gene. Germline CDR1 LNHNV, CDR2 YYDKDF (reference sequence). V lost 1 base and J lost 1, with 10 bases in between. The CDR3 is 15 amino acids.

In this sample, this clone turned up once. V usage is TRBV10-1 and J usage is TRBJ2-2; TRBD1 agrees at 8 bases. The CDR3 extends over 13 amino acids. V shed 8 bases, J shed 7 bases, and the junction held 6 bases outside the gene matches. Germline V lookup: CDR1 WNHNN, CDR2 SYGVQD (reference sequence). In DNA, the CDR3 is TGCGCCAGCGGGGACAGGAAGGGCGGGGAGCTGTTTTTT. Translating it yields CASGDRKGGELFF.

The chain is built from TRBV7-9 and TRBJ2-3; D uncertain. The CDR3 has 15 residues. The germline gives CDR1 SEHNR, CDR2 FQNEAQ (reference sequence). The V end was cut by 5 bases, the J end by 1 base, with 13 bases between. CDR3 residues: CASSPPTARTDTQYF. In nucleotides, the CDR3 is TGTGCCAGCAGCCCCCCCACAGCCCGCACAGATACGCAGTATTTT.

This chain connects TRBV7-2 to TRBJ1-6, with a possible D match to TRBD1 (5 bases). The CDR3 is 14 amino acids. Germline V CDR1 and CDR2: SGHTA, FQGNSA. V shed 2 bases and J shed 10 bases, with 12 bases lying between them. The CDR3 loop is CASSLQGAGSPLHF. The DNA of the CDR3 is TGTGCCAGCAGCTTACAGGGCGCCGGATCACCCCTCCACTTT.

The chain is built from TRBV5-4 and TRBJ2-7; possible D gene TRBD1, 5 bases. Germline CDR1 is SGHNT and CDR2 is YYREEE (reference sequence). V was pared by 0 bases and J by 0 bases, with 7 bases between. This CDR3 contains 14 residues. The chain's CDR3 is CASSLAGNSYEQYF. For the CDR3, the DNA is TGTGCCAGCAGCTTGGCAGGGAACTCCTACGAGCAGTACTTC.

The genes are TRBV10-3 and TRBJ2-7, with 9 bases identical to TRBD1. The germline CDR1 and CDR2 sequences are ENHRY and SYGVKD. Trimming removed 11 bases from V and 3 bases from J; junction bases left unmatched: 14. This CDR3 contains 15 residues. This chain's CDR3 is CASLAADRGDYEQYF. The CDR3 DNA reads as TGTGCCTCCCTCGCGGCTGACAGGGGGGACTACGAGCAGTACTTC.

This chain joins TRBV7-9 and TRBJ2-3; D possibly corresponds to TRBD2 (6 bases). Germline V gene lookup returns CDR1 SEHNR and CDR2 FQNEAQ (reference sequence). This CDR3 contains 16 residues. The V gene lost 5 bases and the J gene lost 0 bases, with 15 bases spanning the gap. DNA for the CDR3: TGTGCCAGCAGCCCGACCCCGGGACTCAGCACAGATACGCAGTATTTT. It encodes CASSPTPGLSTDTQYF.

The V call is TRBV6-5, the J call TRBJ1-5; TRBD1 matches at 7 bases. Germline V gene sequence: CDR1 MNHEY, CDR2 SVGAGI. V was clipped by 6 bases and J by 6 bases; unmatched bases: 11. This CDR3 region has 15 residues. The CDR3 region is CASRPGQATRQPQHF. The DNA for the CDR3 is TGTGCCAGCAGACCCGGACAGGCGACACGTCAGCCCCAGCATTTT.

The V call is TRBV19, the J call TRBJ1-3; a possible D gene is TRBD1 (6 bases). The ends were cut back, 7 bases at V and 0 bases at J, with 10 bases in the middle. CDR1 is LNHDA and CDR2 is SQIVND in the germline V gene (reference sequence). The CDR3 runs 14 residues. The CDR3 DNA is TGTGCCAGTAAGACAGGTTCCTCTGGAAACACCATATATTTT. Translated: CASKTGSSGNTIYF.

This clone turned up a few times. The chain carries TRBV5-5 and TRBJ1-6, with D unclear. Germline V gene sequence: CDR1 SGHKS, CDR2 YYEKEE (reference sequence). This CDR3 is 15 amino acids long. With 0 bases removed from V and 9 bases from J, the gap between germline ends came to 13 bases. CDR3 sequence (DNA): TGTGCCAGCAGCTTGGTAGAGAGTGTTGGTTCACCCCTCCACTTT. Its protein is CASSLVESVGSPLHF.

This clone has just one count. This chain joins TRBV6-1 and TRBJ1-5; D unresolved. The CDR3 extends over 15 amino acids. Germline V gene data show CDR1 as MNHNS and CDR2 as SASEGT. The V and J ends lost 4 bases and 1 base respectively, with 11 bases between them. CDR3 nucleotides: TGTGCCAGCAGTGTCAGTGGAGGGAGCAATCAGCCCCAGCATTTT. Protein: CASSVSGGSNQPQHF.

The J gene is TRBJ2-3, the V gene TRBV5-1; possible D gene TRBD1, 5 bases. Germline V gene lookup returns CDR1 SGHRS and CDR2 YFSETQ. This CDR3 comprises 13 residues. Trimming left V 5 bases short and J 4 bases short, with 11 bases between. This CDR3 reads CASRPSTADTQYF. The DNA for the CDR3 is TGCGCCAGCAGGCCGTCGACAGCAGATACGCAGTATTTT.

The rearrangement joins TRBV9 to TRBJ1-2; TRBD1 is a possible D gene (5 bases). The germline gives CDR1 SGDLS, CDR2 YYNGEE. This CDR3 is 13 amino acids long. V was pared by 4 bases and J by 4 bases, with 11 bases between. The CDR3 DNA follows: TGTGCCAGCAGCTCTCGACAGTCCTATGGCTACACCTTC. This gives the protein CASSSRQSYGYTF.

The chain combines TRBV7-9 with TRBJ2-7; 7 positions match TRBD1. The germline gives CDR1 SEHNR, CDR2 FQNEAQ (reference sequence). The CDR3 totals 14 residues. V gave up 6 bases and J gave up 2 bases; unmatched junction bases: 7. CDR3 nucleotide sequence: TGTGCCAGCAGTCTCACAGGGGTCCCCTACGAGCAGTACTTC. This translates into CASSLTGVPYEQYF. The complete variable domain, with remaining parts taken from reference TRBV7-9 and TRBJ2-7, reads DTGVSQNPRHKITKRGQNVTFRCDPISEHNRLYWYRQTLGQGPEFLTYFQNEAQLEKSRLLSDRFSAERPKGSFSTLEIQRTEQGDSAMYLCASSLTGVPYEQYFGPGTRLTVT.

The sample holds a few counts of this clone. V and J are TRBV2 and TRBJ1-2, with D uncertain. Germline CDR1 and CDR2: SNHLY and FYNNEI. The V end was cut by 2 bases, the J end by 1 base, with 8 bases between. There are 14 residues in the CDR3. The CDR3 spells CASSESFVNYGYTF. Written as DNA, the CDR3 is TGTGCCAGCAGTGAATCCTTTGTTAACTATGGCTACACCTTC. Supplemented by reference TRBV2 and TRBJ1-2, the full variable domain reads EPEVTQTPSHQVTQMGQEVILRCVPISNHLYFYWYRQILGQKVEFLVSFYNNEISEKSEIFDDQFSVERPDGSNFTLKIRSTKLEDSAMYFCASSESFVNYGYTFGSGTRLTVV.

A single count supports this clone. The chain recombines TRBV11-2 with TRBJ2-7; maybe TRBD1 (6 bases). Germline CDR1 is SGHAT and CDR2 is FQNNGV. V was cut by 2 bases and J by 6 bases, with 17 bases left in between. The length of the CDR3 is 15 residues. CDR3 protein: CASSLRGSPRGEQYF. CDR3 nucleotides: TGTGCCAGCAGCTTAAGGGGGTCCCCTCGCGGCGAGCAGTACTTC.

J is TRBJ2-7 and V is TRBV5-4; tentatively, D is TRBD1 (5 bases). The V gene's germline CDR1 is SGHNT and CDR2 YYREEE (reference sequence). The CDR3 extends over 14 amino acids. The V end was cut by 1 base, the J end by 2 bases, with 10 bases between. CDR3 in amino acids: CASSLIGQPYEQYF. CDR3 in DNA: TGTGCCAGCAGCTTGATTGGACAACCCTACGAGCAGTACTTC. Based on the CDR3 plus reference TRBV5-4 and TRBJ2-7, the full variable domain is ETGVTQSPTHLIKTRGQQVTLRCSSQSGHNTVSWYQQALGQGPQFIFQYYREEENGRGNFPPRFSGLQFPNYSSELNVNALELDDSALYLCASSLIGQPYEQYFGPGTRLTVT.

The table lists this clone with a few counts. V usage is TRBV9 and J usage is TRBJ2-2; tentative D call: TRBD2 (5 bases). Trimming removed 0 bases at V and 5 bases at J, with 5 bases between. The CDR3 sequence is 13 residues long. Germline CDR1 and CDR2: SGDLS and YYNGEE. The CDR3 here is CASSVGGTGELFF. For the CDR3, the DNA is TGTGCCAGCAGCGTAGGAGGGACCGGGGAGCTGTTTTTT.

This chain links TRBV2 with TRBJ2-1; D is perhaps TRBD1 (6 bases). Between the trimmed V and J ends, which lost 4 bases and 5 bases, there was a span of 12 bases. Germline CDR1 SNHLY, CDR2 FYNNEI. The CDR3 extends over 14 amino acids. The CDR3 coding sequence is TGTGCCAGCAGTGGTGGGGGCCGGAACAATGAGCAGTTCTTC. Amino acid sequence: CASSGGGRNNEQFF. The whole variable domain, remainder taken from reference TRBV2 and TRBJ2-1, is EPEVTQTPSHQVTQMGQEVILRCVPISNHLYFYWYRQILGQKVEFLVSFYNNEISEKSEIFDDQFSVERPDGSNFTLKIRSTKLEDSAMYFCASSGGGRNNEQFFGPGTRLTVL.

This chain joins TRBV30 and TRBJ1-3, with D unresolved. The germline CDR1 and CDR2 sequences are GTSNPN and SVGIG (reference sequence). V was trimmed by 2 bases and J by 2 bases, leaving 4 bases between them. The CDR3 length is 12 residues. In DNA form, the CDR3 reads TGTGCCTGGAGTTTAACTGGAAACACCATATATTTT. Translating it yields CAWSLTGNTIYF.

This rearrangement joins TRBV7-6 to TRBJ2-3, with 10 bases identical to TRBD2. The CDR3 is 17 residues long. Germline V gene data show CDR1 as SGHVS and CDR2 as FNYEAQ. V lost 5 bases and J lost 4; bases outside the gene matches: 12. This CDR3 reads CASSTIPSGGEADTQYF. The CDR3 DNA follows: TGTGCCAGCAGCACCATTCCGAGCGGGGGGGAGGCAGATACGCAGTATTTT.

The chain combines TRBV5-1 with TRBJ1-4; D is uncertain. Germline loops: CDR1 SGHRS, CDR2 YFSETQ. This CDR3 spans 15 amino acids. Trimming took off 0 bases at V and 4 bases at J, with 10 bases between the two ends. The CDR3 bases are TGCGCCAGCAGCTTGGGTAATTCCCTTAATGAAAAACTGTTTTTT. It translates to CASSLGNSLNEKLFF.

The V gene is TRBV10-3, the J gene TRBJ2-1; 8 bases fit TRBD2. Germline V gene data show CDR1 as ENHRY and CDR2 as SYGVKD. V was clipped by 5 bases and J by 3 bases; unmatched bases: 9. The CDR3 is made up of 16 amino acids. CDR3 in amino acids: CAISTSGGGGYNEQFF. CDR3 DNA: TGTGCCATCAGTACCTCCGGGGGGGGAGGCTACAATGAGCAGTTCTTC.